Below are 26 T cell receptor beta chains sequenced from a single sample in a study of beta chain features in type 1 diabetes. Regarding the study as a whole: Shortening of TCRB CDR3s, moderate but significant, appeared in all four CD4+ subsets of Type 1 diabetes patients.

Expressed TCRB transcripts were sequenced because the isolated RNA had all been reverse transcribed beforehand. The protocol was immunoSEQ multiplex PCR, while the TCRdb copy is restricted to in-frame clones and leaves out a portion. The sample carries about 160,000 clones, almost 65% recorded once. These TCRs' antigens remain unknown. The sample taken for sequencing was naive CD4+ T cells from blood. These receptors all come from a man aged 25 to 40 with type 1 diabetes.

The J gene is TRBJ2-1, the V gene TRBV4-3, with 9 bases fitting TRBD1. Germline lookup yields CDR1 LGHNA and CDR2 YSLEER. After removal of 4 bases from V and 15 bases from J, the junction contained 10 bases not matched to a gene. The CDR3 sequence is 13 residues long. The CDR3 is CASSLGQGTGRFF. The CDR3 nucleotides read TGCGCCAGCAGCCTTGGCCAAGGGACAGGGCGGTTCTTC.

A few counts support this clone. The chain is built from TRBV4-3 and TRBJ2-5, with a possible D match to TRBD2 (6 bases). This CDR3 has 13 residues. Germline loops: CDR1 LGHNA, CDR2 YSLEER. V lost 4 bases to trimming and J lost 5 bases, with 11 bases between them. DNA for the CDR3: TGCGCCAGCAGCCTTAGGGGAGGCGAGACCCAGTACTTC. Translated, it gives CASSLRGGETQYF.

V usage is TRBV11-2 and J usage is TRBJ1-4; D remains unclear. Germline CDR1 is SGHAT and CDR2 is FQNNGV. The CDR3 contains 17 residues. Trimming cost V 5 bases and J 8 bases, with 24 bases left between them. The CDR3 region is CASSPSSGRGRWEKLFF. CDR3 bases: TGTGCCAGCAGCCCATCCAGCGGTCGAGGGCGGTGGGAAAAACTGTTTTTT.

The rearrangement links TRBV18 to TRBJ2-7; 7 nucleotides line up with TRBD1. Germline CDR1 reads KGHSH; CDR2 reads LQKENI. The CDR3 sequence is 15 residues long. The trim removed 3 bases at V and 0 bases at J, leaving 5 bases unmatched. The CDR3 is CASSPPGTVSYEQYF. The CDR3 nucleotides read TGTGCCAGCTCACCTCCCGGGACAGTCTCCTACGAGCAGTACTTC.

The chain carries TRBV29-1 and TRBJ2-3, with D unresolved. Germline V gives CDR1 SQVTM, CDR2 ANQGSEA. The CDR3 is 11 residues long. V was clipped by 8 bases and J by 5 bases, with 11 bases between them. The CDR3: CSLESLDTQYF. Written as DNA, the CDR3 is TGCAGCCTCGAATCTCTAGATACGCAGTATTTT.

The genes are TRBV30 and TRBJ1-1, with unresolved D. This CDR3 is 11 amino acids long. The germline V and J ends were trimmed by 3 bases and 0 bases, with 2 bases remaining between them. The germline CDR1 and CDR2 sequences are GTSNPN and SVGIG (reference sequence). The CDR3 DNA follows: TGTGCCTGGAGGGTGAACACTGAAGCTTTCTTT. This sequence encodes CAWRVNTEAFF. The full variable domain, in which reference TRBV30 and TRBJ1-1 provide the parts outside the CDR3, is SQTIHQWPATLVQPVGSPLSLECTVEGTSNPNLYWYRQAAGRGLQLLFYSVGIGQISSEVPQNLSASRPQDRQFILSSKKLLLSDSGFYLCAWRVNTEAFFGQGTRLTVV.

This clone was counted only a few times. The chain uses TRBV30 and TRBJ1-1; TRBD1 agrees at 9 bases. Trimming removed 4 bases from V and 0 bases from J; junction bases left unmatched: 6. This CDR3 has 15 residues. CDR1 GTSNPN and CDR2 SVGIG come from the germline V gene (reference sequence). The CDR3: CAWKDRGGMNTEAFF. CDR3 DNA: TGTGCCTGGAAGGACAGGGGAGGCATGAACACTGAAGCTTTCTTT.

The CDR3 is CASSSGLAELYNEQFF. Written as DNA, the CDR3 is TGTGCCAGCAGCTCCGGACTAGCAGAGCTCTACAATGAGCAGTTCTTC. The J gene is TRBJ2-1, the V gene TRBV7-9; 8 bases agree with TRBD2. Germline CDR1 reads SEHNR; CDR2 reads FQNEAQ (reference sequence). Losses at the gene ends were 4 bases for V and 3 bases for J; bases not matched to a gene: 8. This CDR3 is 16 amino acids long.

The chain joins TRBV9 to TRBJ2-5, with TRBD2 matching 7 bases. The V gene's germline CDR1 is SGDLS and CDR2 YYNGEE. The CDR3 spans 16 residues. The ends lost 0 bases at V and 5 bases at J; junction bases unmatched: 10. CDR3 bases: TGTGCCAGCAGCGTAGCCAGCGGGGAGTTTTGGGAGACCCAGTACTTC. Its translation: CASSVASGEFWETQYF.

The chain has TRBV19 and TRBJ2-1; TRBD2 matches at 7 bases. The germline V gene encodes CDR1 LNHDA and CDR2 SQIVND (reference sequence). This CDR3 has 15 amino acids. Trimming at V came to 5 bases and at J to 9 bases, leaving 13 bases not matched to a gene. The CDR3 is CASSLGTNKGTEQFF. For the CDR3, the DNA is TGTGCCAGTAGTCTTGGGACTAACAAGGGCACTGAGCAGTTCTTC.

This clone has a single count. The J gene is TRBJ1-2, the V gene TRBV28; no reliable D call. Germline values: CDR1 MDHEN, CDR2 SYDVKM. Trimming cost V 2 bases and J 1 base, with 11 bases left between them. The CDR3 is made up of 15 amino acids. The CDR3 DNA follows: TGTGCCAGCAGTTTAGGCAGGTACTTTAACTATGGCTACACCTTC. Amino acids: CASSLGRYFNYGYTF.

The chain employs TRBV4-3 and TRBJ2-7; tentatively, D is TRBD2 (6 bases). Per the germline V gene, CDR1 is LGHNA and CDR2 is YSLEER. There are 15 residues in the CDR3. V gave up 2 bases and J gave up 0 bases, with 11 bases separating them. The CDR3 here is CASSQTSSSSYEQYF. DNA of the CDR3: TGCGCCAGCAGCCAAACTAGCTCTAGCTCCTACGAGCAGTACTTC.

The sample holds one count of this clone. J is TRBJ2-1 and V is TRBV7-6, with D tentatively TRBD2 (6 bases). V dropped 2 bases and J dropped 6 bases, with 14 bases sitting between them. This CDR3 spans 15 amino acids. The germline V gene has CDR1 SGHVS and CDR2 FNYEAQ. CDR3 sequence reads: CASSLMAGISNEQFF. For the CDR3, the DNA is TGTGCCAGCAGCTTAATGGCGGGGATAAGCAATGAGCAGTTCTTC.

The chain joins TRBV30 to TRBJ1-3; tentatively, D is TRBD1 (5 bases). Germline CDR1 reads GTSNPN; CDR2 reads SVGIG (reference sequence). With 3 bases removed from V and 2 bases from J, the gap between germline ends came to 8 bases. The CDR3 contains 13 residues. The CDR3 nucleotides are TGTGCCTGGAGCCGGGACCCTGGAAACACCATATATTTT. It is translated as CAWSRDPGNTIYF.

A few counts support this clone. This chain connects TRBV30 to TRBJ1-5; perhaps TRBD1 as D (5 bases). V was clipped by 3 bases and J by 4 bases, with 13 bases between them. This CDR3 is built from 14 residues. Germline assignment: CDR1 GTSNPN and CDR2 SVGIG (reference sequence). The CDR3, as DNA: TGTGCCTGGAGCACCGGGACGGAGAATCAGCCCCAGCATTTT. Residues: CAWSTGTENQPQHF.

V is TRBV7-9 and J is TRBJ2-7; TRBD1 matches at 7 bases. CDR3 length: 15 residues. Trimming at V came to 4 bases and at J to 3 bases, leaving 9 bases not matched to a gene. The germline CDR1 and CDR2 sequences are SEHNR and FQNEAQ (reference sequence). The CDR3 region is CASSSLGDRHYEQYF. Written as DNA, the CDR3 is TGTGCCAGCAGCTCCCTAGGGGACAGACACTACGAGCAGTACTTC.

The chain recombines TRBV7-2 with TRBJ2-3; weak D call: TRBD2 (5 bases). Trimming took 6 bases from V and 2 from J, leaving 15 bases between them. Germline V gene lookup returns CDR1 SGHTA and CDR2 FQGNSA. This CDR3 has 15 amino acids. The CDR3 DNA reads as TGTGCCAGCAGTCGAGCGGCCAGCGACACAGATACGCAGTATTTT. It codes for CASSRAASDTDTQYF.

This clone was seen more than once but under ten times. The rearrangement links TRBV25-1 to TRBJ2-7; no clear D gene. Germline assignment: CDR1 MGHDK and CDR2 SYGVNS. CDR3 length equals 13 residues. V lost 3 bases, J lost 4 bases, and 10 bases lay in between. The CDR3: CASSDRASYEQYF. The CDR3 bases are TGTGCCAGCAGTGATAGGGCCTCTTACGAGCAGTACTTC.

The genes are TRBV7-2 and TRBJ2-3; D possibly matches TRBD1 or TRBD2 (5 bases each). The CDR3 is 15 residues long. Trimming cost V 6 bases and J 4 bases, with 17 bases left between them. Looked up from germline, CDR1 is SGHTA and CDR2 is FQGNSA. CDR3 in DNA: TGTGCCAGCAGTCTTCCGGGACCCTACCCAGATACGCAGTATTTT. The encoded protein is CASSLPGPYPDTQYF. Combining the CDR3 with reference TRBV7-2 and TRBJ2-3 gives the whole variable domain GAGVSQSPSNKVTEKGKDVELRCDPISGHTALYWYRQSLGQGLEFLIYFQGNSAPDKSGLPSDRFSAERTGGSVSTLTIQRTQQEDSAVYLCASSLPGPYPDTQYFGPGTRLTVL.

This clone has only one observation. The chain links TRBV9 to TRBJ2-3; 8 nucleotides align to TRBD2. J was trimmed by 2 bases and V by 4 bases; bases with no gene match: 12. The V gene's germline CDR1 is SGDLS and CDR2 YYNGEE. This CDR3 region has 17 residues. The chain's CDR3 is CASSPPESAGVTDTQYF. DNA of the CDR3: TGTGCCAGCAGCCCACCTGAATCAGCGGGAGTCACAGATACGCAGTATTTT.

This chain joins TRBV2 and TRBJ2-3; D may be TRBD1 or TRBD2 (5 bases each). V shed 7 bases and J shed 6 bases, with 14 bases lying between them. CDR3 length equals 13 residues. Germline V gene sequence: CDR1 SNHLY, CDR2 FYNNEI. The DNA for the CDR3 is TGTGCCAGCAATAGCGAGGGGTATGATACGCAGTATTTT. Amino acids: CASNSEGYDTQYF.

This clone was seen once. V gene TRBV29-1 combines with J gene TRBJ1-1; a possible D gene is TRBD1 (6 bases). The V gene lost 4 bases and the J gene lost 1 base, with 10 bases spanning the gap. This CDR3 is built from 13 residues. Germline-derived CDR1 and CDR2 are SQVTM and ANQGSEA. CDR3 DNA: TGCAGCGTTGTTAAAGGGGGGAACACTGAAGCTTTCTTT. Amino acid sequence: CSVVKGGNTEAFF.

This chain joins TRBV15 and TRBJ2-6, with D uncertain. Per the germline V gene, CDR1 is LNHNV and CDR2 is YYDKDF (reference sequence). Trimming removed 3 bases from V and 0 bases from J, with 3 bases in between. CDR3 size: 14 residues. The CDR3 loop reads CATSSDSGANVLTF. The CDR3 DNA is TGTGCCACCAGCAGTGACTCTGGGGCCAACGTCCTGACTTTC.

This clone has just a few counts. The chain carries TRBV29-1 and TRBJ2-3; D is possibly TRBD1 (6 bases). V was cut by 5 bases and J by 3 bases, with 15 bases left in between. Germline CDR1 SQVTM, CDR2 ANQGSEA. The CDR3 totals 14 residues. The CDR3: CSVYPGVKTDTQYF. The DNA for the CDR3 is TGCAGCGTTTATCCAGGGGTGAAAACAGATACGCAGTATTTT.

J is TRBJ1-5 and V is TRBV23-1, with a possible D match to TRBD1 (5 bases). TRBV23-1 is flagged as an ORF with uncertain function. CDR3 length: 15 residues. Trimming removed 6 bases at V and 1 base at J, with 13 bases between. The CDR3 loop reads CASRPREGSNQPQHF. The CDR3 region has the DNA TGCGCCAGCAGGCCACGGGAGGGGAGCAATCAGCCCCAGCATTTT.

The chain uses TRBV20-1 and TRBJ2-7; a weak D match, TRBD2 (6 bases). The V end was cut by 8 bases, the J end by 7 bases, with 15 bases between. The CDR3 consists of 11 residues. Germline lookup yields CDR1 DFQATT and CDR2 SNEGSKA (reference sequence). Here the CDR3 DNA reads TGCAGTACAGGCCGGGGGAGGGAGCAGTACTTC. Translating gives CSTGRGREQYF.